These T cell receptor beta chains were read from a single sample in a study of cytomegalovirus exposure and HLA in healthy donors. Some clones are missing from TCRdb's copy, which holds only in-frame ones; the method was immunoSEQ multiplex PCR. The table shows about 130,000 clones, with around 90% occurring only once. Sequencing was done on a sample of PBMCs. These TCRs come from a young woman in good health and CMV-seropositive. CDR3s include the opening cysteine and the closing phenylalanine or tryptophan. The D gene is left open where the match is weak. The size field is filled for only some rows; it gives once, few, many or a size class.

d_gene	v_gene	j_gene	abundance	CDR3nt	CDR3aa
TRBD2	TRBV4-1	TRBJ2-1	NA	TGCGCCAGCAGCCAAGTCGCGGGAGGGCCGGATGAGCAGTTCTTC	CASSQVAGGPDEQFF
NA	TRBV18	TRBJ1-4	NA	TGTGCCAGCTCACCACCGGGGGCTGCAACTAATGAAAAACTGTTTTTT	CASSPPGAATNEKLFF
TRBD2	TRBV29-1	TRBJ2-1	NA	TGCAGCGTTGACGGAGCGGGAGGATTCCACAATGAGCAGTTCTTC	CSVDGAGGFHNEQFF
TRBD1	TRBV29-1	TRBJ1-2	NA	TGCAGCGTACCTGACAGGGACTATGGCTACACCTTC	CSVPDRDYGYTF
NA	TRBV15	TRBJ2-1	NA	TGTGCCACCAGCAGTAGGGTACTAGCCCCACTGAAATGGAATGAGCAGTTCTTC	CATSSRVLAPLKWNEQFF
NA	TRBV6-1	TRBJ1-2	NA	TGTGCCAGCAACGCCCAAAGGGGGTATGGCTACACCTTC	CASNAQRGYGYTF
TRBD2	TRBV10-2	TRBJ2-7	NA	TGCGCCAGCAGGAGACCATTAGCGGGGGGGCAAGAGCAGTACTTC	CASRRPLAGGQEQYF
NA	TRBV2	TRBJ2-2	NA	TGTGCCAGCAGTCGCCAAGGACAGAACACCGGGGAGCTGTTTTTT	CASSRQGQNTGELFF
TRBD1	TRBV27	TRBJ2-1	NA	TGTGCCAGCCATGGTACCGGGACAGGGGAGAGGAATGAGCAGTTCTTC	CASHGTGTGERNEQFF
NA	TRBV11-2	TRBJ2-3	NA	TGTGCCAGCAGCTCCCCAGGGAGCACAGATACGCAGTATTTT	CASSSPGSTDTQYF
NA	TRBV2	TRBJ2-2	NA	TGTGCCAGCAGGGACATTGGTACCGCCGGGGAGCTGTTTTTT	CASRDIGTAGELFF
TRBD1	TRBV2	TRBJ1-2	NA	TGTGCCAGCAGGGGGACAGGGCAGGGCTACACCTTC	CASRGTGQGYTF
NA	TRBV25-1	TRBJ1-2	NA	TGTGCCAGCAGTGAAGGAGGTTATCATGGCTACACCTTC	CASSEGGYHGYTF
TRBD1	TRBV7-9	TRBJ2-7	NA	TGTGCCAGCAGCTTCTCCTCAGGGGGCAAGCAGTACTTC	CASSFSSGGKQYF
TRBD2	TRBV5-1	TRBJ2-1	NA	TGCGCCAGCAGCTTACGCCTTTTGCGGGGGGTCAACAATGAGCAGTTCTTC	CASSLRLLRGVNNEQFF
TRBD2	TRBV29-1	TRBJ2-1	NA	TGCAGCGTGGGGGGGGGTACCAGCTACAATGAGCAGTTCTTC	CSVGGGTSYNEQFF
TRBD1	TRBV7-9	TRBJ1-4	few	TGTGCCAGCAGCAACAGGGGTACGGAAAAACTGTTTTTT	CASSNRGTEKLFF
TRBD1	TRBV7-2	TRBJ2-5	NA	TGTGCCAGCAGCCCAGGGGACAGGGCCCAGATCCCACCAAAGACCCAGTACTTC	CASSPGDRAQIPPKTQYF
TRBD1	TRBV29-1	TRBJ1-2	NA	TGCAGCGTTCTCACAGGGGACAGCTATGGCTACACCTTC	CSVLTGDSYGYTF
TRBD1	TRBV9	TRBJ2-7	NA	TGTGCCAGCAGCCCAAGACAGGGGGCGAGCTACGAGCAGTACTTC	CASSPRQGASYEQYF
NA	TRBV4-1	TRBJ2-7	NA	TGCGCCAGCAGCCACTGGGGGGAGAACGAGCAGTACTTC	CASSHWGENEQYF
NA	TRBV7-9	TRBJ2-5	NA	TGTGCCAGCAGCTCGACATACCAAGAGACCCAGTACTTC	CASSSTYQETQYF
TRBD2	TRBV5-1	TRBJ2-3	NA	TGCGCCAGCAGCTTGGGGACTAGCGGGGCTCCCACAGATACGCAGTATTTT	CASSLGTSGAPTDTQYF
NA	TRBV10-3	TRBJ1-5	NA	TGTGCCATCAGCACAGGGAACAATCAGCCCCAGCATTTT	CAISTGNNQPQHF
TRBD1	TRBV28	TRBJ1-4	NA	TGTGCCAGCAGTTTTCAGGGACAGGGGTTGGGTAATGAAAAACTGTTTTTT	CASSFQGQGLGNEKLFF
NA	TRBV29-1	TRBJ2-7	once	TGCAGCGTCCGGTCCGTCTCCTACGAGCAGTACTTC	CSVRSVSYEQYF